The rows below give T cell receptor beta chains drawn from one sample of a study of PD-L1 blockade in urothelial cancer. Libraries were prepared by immunoSEQ multiplex PCR; TCRdb keeps only in-frame clonotypes and omits some of them. The sample records about 45,000 clones, approximately 78% being singletons. Sequences were derived from PBMCs, sampled around atezolizumab (anti-PD-L1) treatment. The receptors derive from a man aged 60 to 69 with urothelial cancer. Both conserved end residues are part of each CDR3. Fields, in order: clone size, V gene, J gene, D gene, CDR3 protein, CDR3 DNA. A D gene is named only where the DNA matches it firmly. Rows give clone size only sometimes, using once, few, many, or a class for an expanded clone.

clone size: NA
V gene: TRBV30
J gene: TRBJ1-2
D gene: NA
CDR3 protein: CAWSAGGHGYTF
CDR3 DNA: TGTGCCTGGAGCGCTGGGGGCCATGGCTACACCTTC

clone size: NA
V gene: TRBV27
J gene: TRBJ2-3
D gene: TRBD1
CDR3 protein: CASGQGGTDTQYF
CDR3 DNA: TGTGCCAGTGGACAGGGGGGCACAGATACGCAGTATTTT

clone size: NA
V gene: TRBV7-8
J gene: TRBJ2-7
D gene: TRBD1
CDR3 protein: CASSLGQPYHEQYF
CDR3 DNA: TGTGCCAGCAGCTTGGGACAGCCCTACCACGAGCAGTACTTC

clone size: NA
V gene: TRBV5-1
J gene: TRBJ2-5
D gene: NA
CDR3 protein: CASSLGAGQETQYF
CDR3 DNA: TGCGCCAGCAGCTTGGGAGCAGGACAAGAGACCCAGTACTTC

clone size: NA
V gene: TRBV5-1
J gene: TRBJ2-1
D gene: TRBD2
CDR3 protein: CASSQPAGVTITEQFF
CDR3 DNA: TGCGCCAGCAGCCAACCGGCGGGGGTAACGATAACTGAGCAGTTCTTC

clone size: once
V gene: TRBV10-2
J gene: TRBJ1-1
D gene: NA
CDR3 protein: CASSRQGSEAFF
CDR3 DNA: TGCGCCAGCAGCCGGCAGGGGTCTGAAGCTTTCTTT

clone size: NA
V gene: TRBV4-2
J gene: TRBJ2-7
D gene: TRBD2
CDR3 protein: CASSQATSGSIYEQYF
CDR3 DNA: TGTGCCAGCAGCCAAGCGACTAGCGGGAGTATCTACGAGCAGTACTTC

clone size: NA
V gene: TRBV2
J gene: TRBJ1-3
D gene: NA
CDR3 protein: CASSDWQGRSGNTIYF
CDR3 DNA: TGTGCCAGCAGTGATTGGCAGGGCCGTAGTGGAAACACCATATATTTT

clone size: NA
V gene: TRBV18
J gene: TRBJ2-2
D gene: NA
CDR3 protein: CASSPLRQENTGELFF
CDR3 DNA: TGTGCCAGCTCACCGTTAAGACAGGAGAACACCGGGGAGCTGTTTTTT

clone size: once
V gene: TRBV7-8
J gene: TRBJ1-5
D gene: NA
CDR3 protein: CASSPRSWEFYSNQPQHF
CDR3 DNA: TGTGCCAGCAGCCCACGGTCGTGGGAGTTTTATAGCAATCAGCCCCAGCATTTT

clone size: NA
V gene: TRBV2
J gene: TRBJ2-1
D gene: NA
CDR3 protein: CASSPGYTFNEQFF
CDR3 DNA: TGTGCCAGCAGCCCAGGGTACACTTTCAATGAGCAGTTCTTC

clone size: NA
V gene: TRBV7-9
J gene: TRBJ2-7
D gene: NA
CDR3 protein: CAYLGGGKTSYEQYF
CDR3 DNA: TGTGCCTACCTCGGGGGAGGAAAGACCTCCTACGAGCAGTACTTC

clone size: NA
V gene: TRBV19
J gene: TRBJ2-1
D gene: TRBD2
CDR3 protein: CASKAGVGEQFF
CDR3 DNA: TGTGCCAGTAAGGCGGGAGTGGGTGAGCAGTTCTTC

clone size: NA
V gene: TRBV4-1
J gene: TRBJ2-1
D gene: NA
CDR3 protein: CASSQVYYYEQFF
CDR3 DNA: TGCGCCAGCAGCCAAGTTTACTATTATGAGCAGTTCTTC

clone size: NA
V gene: TRBV19
J gene: TRBJ1-5
D gene: NA
CDR3 protein: CASSPLNQPQHF
CDR3 DNA: TGTGCCAGTAGTCCTTTAAATCAGCCCCAGCATTTT

clone size: NA
V gene: TRBV28
J gene: TRBJ1-5
D gene: NA
CDR3 protein: CASSWGDSNQPQHF
CDR3 DNA: TGTGCCAGCAGCTGGGGCGACAGCAATCAGCCCCAGCATTTT

clone size: NA
V gene: TRBV7-2
J gene: TRBJ2-2
D gene: NA
CDR3 protein: CASSLMSSTNTGELFF
CDR3 DNA: TGTGCCAGCAGCTTAATGTCTTCCACTAACACCGGGGAGCTGTTTTTT

clone size: NA
V gene: TRBV7-6
J gene: TRBJ1-5
D gene: NA
CDR3 protein: CASSLGGDQPQHF
CDR3 DNA: TGTGCCAGCAGCTTAGGGGGGGATCAGCCCCAGCATTTT

clone size: NA
V gene: TRBV5-8
J gene: TRBJ2-5
D gene: NA
CDR3 protein: CASSRLSWGKEGETQYF
CDR3 DNA: TGTGCCAGCAGCCGCTTGAGTTGGGGAAAGGAGGGAGAGACCCAGTACTTC

clone size: NA
V gene: TRBV11-3
J gene: TRBJ2-1
D gene: TRBD2
CDR3 protein: CASSSSGRIDNEQFF
CDR3 DNA: TGTGCCAGCAGCTCTAGCGGGAGGATAGACAATGAGCAGTTCTTC

clone size: NA
V gene: TRBV6-1
J gene: TRBJ1-5
D gene: TRBD1
CDR3 protein: CASSSTGGSNQPQHF
CDR3 DNA: TGTGCCAGCAGTTCAACAGGGGGAAGCAATCAGCCCCAGCATTTT

clone size: NA
V gene: TRBV7-2
J gene: TRBJ2-2
D gene: TRBD2
CDR3 protein: CASSPTSGSAGELFF
CDR3 DNA: TGTGCCAGCAGCCCCACTAGCGGGAGTGCCGGGGAGCTGTTTTTT

clone size: NA
V gene: TRBV29-1
J gene: TRBJ2-3
D gene: TRBD2
CDR3 protein: CSFETGTSPTDTQYF
CDR3 DNA: TGCAGCTTTGAGACCGGGACTAGTCCCACAGATACGCAGTATTTT

clone size: NA
V gene: TRBV7-2
J gene: TRBJ1-5
D gene: TRBD1
CDR3 protein: CASSSRTGGSQPQHF
CDR3 DNA: TGTGCCAGCAGCTCCCGGACAGGGGGCAGTCAGCCCCAGCATTTT

clone size: NA
V gene: TRBV6-1
J gene: TRBJ1-5
D gene: NA
CDR3 protein: CASSTRQLGNQPQHF
CDR3 DNA: TGTGCCAGCAGTACGAGACAGCTAGGGAATCAGCCCCAGCATTTT

clone size: NA
V gene: TRBV7-2
J gene: TRBJ2-3
D gene: TRBD2
CDR3 protein: CASSLRRGGTDTQYF
CDR3 DNA: TGTGCCAGCAGCTTGCGGCGGGGGGGCACAGATACGCAGTATTTT

clone size: NA
V gene: TRBV7-9
J gene: TRBJ1-1
D gene: TRBD1
CDR3 protein: CASSLRGTVNTEAFF
CDR3 DNA: TGTGCCAGCAGCTTAAGGGGGACAGTGAACACTGAAGCTTTCTTT

clone size: NA
V gene: TRBV6-5
J gene: TRBJ1-1
D gene: NA
CDR3 protein: CASSRDRLGTEAFF
CDR3 DNA: TGTGCCAGCAGTCGCGACAGGTTGGGAACTGAAGCTTTCTTT

clone size: NA
V gene: TRBV14
J gene: TRBJ2-1
D gene: TRBD2
CDR3 protein: CASSLRGLAGGIEQFF
CDR3 DNA: TGTGCCAGCAGCCTTAGAGGCCTAGCGGGAGGTATTGAGCAGTTCTTC

clone size: NA
V gene: TRBV28
J gene: TRBJ2-7
D gene: TRBD1
CDR3 protein: CASSPPGQGSYEQYF
CDR3 DNA: TGTGCCAGCAGTCCTCCGGGACAGGGGTCCTACGAGCAGTACTTC

clone size: NA
V gene: TRBV19
J gene: TRBJ2-1
D gene: TRBD2
CDR3 protein: CASRGLAGSLEQFF
CDR3 DNA: TGTGCCAGTAGGGGACTAGCGGGATCTCTTGAGCAGTTCTTC

clone size: NA
V gene: TRBV11-2
J gene: TRBJ2-1
D gene: TRBD2
CDR3 protein: CASSLSSGGGVEQFF
CDR3 DNA: TGTGCCAGCAGCTTGTCTAGCGGGGGTGGAGTTGAGCAGTTCTTC

clone size: NA
V gene: TRBV11-2
J gene: TRBJ2-5
D gene: NA
CDR3 protein: CASSLPGGLPGMKTQYF
CDR3 DNA: TGTGCCAGCAGCTTACCCGGAGGACTGCCAGGCATGAAGACCCAGTACTTC

clone size: once
V gene: TRBV19
J gene: TRBJ1-1
D gene: NA
CDR3 protein: CASSGGFTEAFF
CDR3 DNA: TGTGCCAGTAGCGGGGGGTTCACTGAAGCTTTCTTT

clone size: once
V gene: TRBV7-9
J gene: TRBJ2-5
D gene: NA
CDR3 protein: CASTPWAGPETQYF
CDR3 DNA: TGTGCCAGCACCCCCTGGGCAGGGCCGGAGACCCAGTACTTC

clone size: NA
V gene: TRBV10-3
J gene: TRBJ2-1
D gene: TRBD1
CDR3 protein: CAISESATGMANEQFF
CDR3 DNA: TGTGCCATCAGTGAGTCTGCGACAGGGATGGCCAATGAGCAGTTCTTC

clone size: NA
V gene: TRBV28
J gene: TRBJ2-6
D gene: NA
CDR3 protein: CASSRGSRRSGANVLTF
CDR3 DNA: TGTGCCAGCAGTCGGGGGAGCCGCCGCTCTGGGGCCAACGTCCTGACTTTC

clone size: NA
V gene: TRBV28
J gene: TRBJ1-2
D gene: TRBD1
CDR3 protein: CASSPPGQGTKANYGYTF
CDR3 DNA: TGTGCCAGCAGTCCCCCGGGACAGGGGACTAAAGCTAACTATGGCTACACCTTC

clone size: NA
V gene: TRBV7-9
J gene: TRBJ2-1
D gene: TRBD2
CDR3 protein: CASSFRPRLAGVNNEQFF
CDR3 DNA: TGTGCCAGCAGCTTTAGGCCCCGACTAGCGGGGGTTAACAATGAGCAGTTCTTC

clone size: few
V gene: TRBV7-9
J gene: TRBJ1-1
D gene: NA
CDR3 protein: CASSSDTGNKAFF
CDR3 DNA: TGTGCCAGCAGCTCGGACACAGGGAATAAAGCTTTCTTT

clone size: NA
V gene: TRBV11-2
J gene: TRBJ2-5
D gene: NA
CDR3 protein: CASSLDLTRTQYF
CDR3 DNA: TGTGCCAGCAGCTTAGACCTCACCAGGACCCAGTACTTC

clone size: NA
V gene: TRBV5-1
J gene: TRBJ1-2
D gene: TRBD1
CDR3 protein: CASSLRTGDYGYTF
CDR3 DNA: TGCGCCAGCAGCTTGCGGACAGGGGACTATGGCTACACCTTC

clone size: NA
V gene: TRBV6-5
J gene: TRBJ1-5
D gene: NA
CDR3 protein: CASGAANRNQPQHF
CDR3 DNA: TGTGCCAGCGGGGCCGCAAATCGGAATCAGCCCCAGCATTTT

clone size: NA
V gene: TRBV5-5
J gene: TRBJ2-5
D gene: TRBD2
CDR3 protein: CASSMGLAGGQETQYF
CDR3 DNA: TGTGCCAGCAGCATGGGACTAGCGGGGGGTCAAGAGACCCAGTACTTC

clone size: NA
V gene: TRBV7-2
J gene: TRBJ2-2
D gene: TRBD1
CDR3 protein: CASSRRQGATGELFF
CDR3 DNA: TGTGCCAGCAGCCGCCGACAGGGTGCCACCGGGGAGCTGTTTTTT

clone size: NA
V gene: TRBV25-1
J gene: TRBJ2-1
D gene: TRBD1
CDR3 protein: CASSEFMVSGGVHEQFF
CDR3 DNA: TGTGCCAGCAGTGAATTTATGGTGTCAGGGGGTGTGCATGAGCAGTTCTTC

clone size: NA
V gene: TRBV4-2
J gene: TRBJ1-2
D gene: NA
CDR3 protein: CASSQVPGRLLGYTF
CDR3 DNA: TGTGCCAGCAGCCAAGTTCCGGGAAGGTTACTCGGCTACACCTTC

clone size: NA
V gene: TRBV7-9
J gene: TRBJ2-5
D gene: NA
CDR3 protein: CASSLGGGVYETQYF
CDR3 DNA: TGTGCCAGCAGCTTAGGCGGCGGGGTTTATGAGACCCAGTACTTC

clone size: NA
V gene: TRBV2
J gene: TRBJ2-7
D gene: NA
CDR3 protein: CASSARDTGITLARKYF
CDR3 DNA: TGTGCCAGCAGTGCAAGGGACACCGGGATCACCCTGGCCCGGAAGTACTTC

clone size: NA
V gene: TRBV20-1
J gene: TRBJ1-1
D gene: NA
CDR3 protein: CSARQVSEAFF
CDR3 DNA: TGCAGTGCTAGACAGGTATCTGAAGCTTTCTTT

clone size: NA
V gene: TRBV28
J gene: TRBJ1-3
D gene: NA
CDR3 protein: CASRGDSSSGNTIYF
CDR3 DNA: TGTGCCAGCAGGGGGGACTCGAGCTCTGGAAACACCATATATTTT

clone size: NA
V gene: TRBV7-9
J gene: TRBJ2-7
D gene: NA
CDR3 protein: CASSRQSYEQYF
CDR3 DNA: TGTGCCAGCAGCCGACAATCCTACGAGCAGTACTTC